Listed below are T cell receptor beta chains from one sample, sequenced in a study of blood T cell repertoires in COVID-19. Clones were read by immunoSEQ multiplex PCR, and TCRdb kept only the in-frame ones, dropping some. The sample includes over 200,000 clones, around 90% of them seen just once. Source material: peripheral blood. These receptors all come from a man aged 55-75 years who had recovered from COVID-19. Each CDR3 is given without its conserved first and last residue. Fields, in order: clone size, D gene, J gene, V gene, CDR3 protein. The D gene is left open where the match is weak. The size entry is marked missing in some rows and otherwise reads once, few, many or a size class.

-,TRBD2,TRBJ2-1,TRBV29-1,SALGPSGQIEQF
-,TRBD1,TRBJ2-7,TRBV5-5,ASSGRQGEPFEQY
-,-,TRBJ1-5,TRBV18,ASSPLGVQPQH
once,-,TRBJ1-3,TRBV19,ASSNLAGNTIY
once,TRBD2,TRBJ2-7,TRBV28,ASSLWPTSGRAYEQY
-,TRBD2,TRBJ2-2,TRBV15,ATSTRFTAGLAGNGELF
-,-,TRBJ2-7,TRBV19,ASSRGLQAYEQY
once,-,TRBJ2-7,TRBV6-5,ASSSGGQTYEQY
-,-,TRBJ1-4,TRBV19,ASSIDPPPTGNSREKLF
-,-,TRBJ1-1,TRBV7-6,ASSFSPGRVDTEAF
-,-,TRBJ1-6,TRBV12-3/TRBV12-4,ASNQNPNSPLH
-,TRBD2,TRBJ2-1,TRBV7-3,ASSLVLAGPNEQF
once,TRBD2,TRBJ2-6,TRBV19,ASSMREGGSGANVLT
-,TRBD2,TRBJ2-1,TRBV19,ASSILSTSGSRQEQF
-,TRBD2,TRBJ2-1,TRBV18,ASSLRAGTSGVHEQF
-,-,TRBJ2-1,TRBV3-1/TRBV3-2,ASSPTNEQF